What follows describes a single T cell receptor (beta chain). No antigen is known for it. This CDR3 is built from 13 residues. V was shortened by 10 bases and J by 0 bases, with 12 bases between the two germline ends. Germline CDR1 is LNHDA and CDR2 is SQIVND (reference sequence). The sample comes from a study of CD4+ T cells in melanoma. Data came from immunoSEQ multiplex PCR; TCRdb stores just in-frame clones and leaves some out. Here the sample spans around 55,000 clones, 60% to 75% being singletons. Study-wide results and limits: CD8+ T cell, macrophage and B cell function reportedly correlated with neoantigen-specific CD4+ T cells. In melanoma, neoantigen-specific CD4+ T cells reportedly differed in differentiation state.

The TCR originated in a human donor with melanoma. The gene calls are TRBV19 and TRBJ1-1, with no clear D. The sequenced sample was tumor tissue. DNA of the CDR3: TGTGCCACCACACGAGGGTTGAACACTGAAGCTTTCTTT. Translating gives CATTRGLNTEAFF.